Listed below are T cell receptor beta chains from one sample, sequenced in a study of blood T cell repertoires in COVID-19. TCRdb keeps only in-frame clones here, not all; method: immunoSEQ multiplex PCR. The sample has more than 150,000 clones; approximately 79% are singletons. Sequences were obtained from peripheral blood. The receptors were gathered from an older woman with acute or convalescent COVID-19. The CDR3 runs from the conserved cysteine through the conserved F or W. D genes are given only for firm matches. Clone size, where shown, is once, few, many, or a class for clones that have expanded.

v_call	clone_size	j_call	d_call	cdr3_aa	cdr3_nt
TRBV30	NA	TRBJ1-3	TRBD1	CAWTRTGVRSTIYF	TGTGCCTGGACCAGGACAGGGGTTCGGTCGACCATATATTTT
TRBV3-1/TRBV3-2	NA	TRBJ1-4	NA	CASSHRGRRMFF	TGTGCCAGCAGCCACAGGGGACGTAGGATGTTTTTT
TRBV5-1	NA	TRBJ2-7	NA	CASSLAAGASGYEQYF	TGCGCCAGCAGCTTGGCCGCGGGGGCGAGTGGGTACGAGCAGTACTTC
TRBV11-2	NA	TRBJ1-6	NA	CASSLGAGNSPLHF	TGTGCCAGCAGCTTAGGGGCTGGGAATTCACCCCTCCACTTT
TRBV5-1	once	TRBJ1-1	NA	CASSLGRGGTEAFF	TGCGCCAGCAGCTTGGGGCGGGGTGGCACTGAAGCTTTCTTT
TRBV2	NA	TRBJ1-3	TRBD1	CASRVHGQGGGNTIYF	TGTGCCAGCAGAGTACACGGACAGGGGGGTGGAAACACCATATATTTT
TRBV18	few	TRBJ1-2	NA	CASSPQQGTGYTF	TGTGCCAGCTCACCACAACAGGGAACTGGCTACACCTTC
TRBV5-1	NA	TRBJ2-5	NA	CASSLAGGTHQETQYF	TGCGCCAGCAGCTTGGCAGGCGGGACCCACCAAGAGACCCAGTACTTC
TRBV19	NA	TRBJ2-1	TRBD2	CASSIASGSYNEQFF	TGTGCCAGTAGTATCGCTAGCGGCTCCTACAATGAGCAGTTCTTC
TRBV18	NA	TRBJ2-1	NA	CASSHGRPYNEQFF	TGTGCCAGCTCCCACGGGAGACCCTACAATGAGCAGTTCTTC
TRBV18	NA	TRBJ2-1	TRBD2	CASSRGTSSDNEQFF	TGTGCCAGCTCACGCGGGACTAGTAGCGACAATGAGCAGTTCTTC
TRBV3-1/TRBV3-2	NA	TRBJ1-4	NA	CASSQDSSWRANEKLFF	TGTGCCAGCAGCCAAGATTCCAGTTGGAGGGCAAATGAAAAACTGTTTTTT
TRBV4-2	NA	TRBJ2-1	TRBD2	CASSQDPGREGYNEQFF	TGTGCCAGCAGCCAAGACCCCGGACGGGAGGGCTACAATGAGCAGTTCTTC
TRBV6-6	NA	TRBJ1-5	NA	CASSFPASTVNQPQHF	TGTGCCAGCAGTTTCCCTGCTTCCACGGTAAATCAGCCCCAGCATTTT
TRBV12-3/TRBV12-4	NA	TRBJ1-6	NA	CASSQTGNSPLHF	TGTGCCAGCAGTCAAACAGGAAATTCACCCCTCCACTTT
TRBV7-9	NA	TRBJ2-5	NA	CASSLVAASQETQYF	TGTGCCAGCAGCTTAGTGGCTGCCTCTCAAGAGACCCAGTACTTC
TRBV3-1/TRBV3-2	NA	TRBJ2-7	TRBD1	CASSHAGQGHEQYF	TGTGCCAGCAGCCATGCGGGACAGGGTCACGAGCAGTACTTC
TRBV5-4	few	TRBJ2-7	TRBD2	CASREGTSGSYEQYF	TGTGCCAGCAGGGAAGGGACTAGCGGTTCCTACGAGCAGTACTTC
TRBV10-2	few	TRBJ2-1	TRBD2	CASSDRGLAGISSYNEQFF	TGCGCCAGCAGTGATCGGGGGCTAGCGGGAATCAGCTCCTACAATGAGCAGTTCTTC
TRBV7-2	NA	TRBJ1-1	NA	CASSPSMGGVRGTEAFF	TGTGCCAGCAGCCCTTCAATGGGGGGGGTTCGAGGCACTGAAGCTTTCTTT
TRBV6-6	NA	TRBJ1-2	TRBD1	CASRVTGSYGYTF	TGTGCCAGCAGGGTGACAGGGTCCTATGGCTACACCTTC
TRBV29-1	few	TRBJ2-7	TRBD1	CSVESDRGSNEQYF	TGCAGCGTTGAGTCGGACAGGGGGTCGAACGAGCAGTACTTC
TRBV18	NA	TRBJ2-1	TRBD2	CASSPLTSGRGSYNEQFF	TGTGCCAGCTCACCGTTGACTAGCGGGAGGGGCTCCTACAATGAGCAGTTCTTC
TRBV3-1/TRBV3-2	NA	TRBJ2-2	NA	CASSQEANRANTGELFF	TGTGCCAGCAGCCAGGAAGCCAACAGGGCAAACACCGGGGAGCTGTTTTTT
TRBV5-5	NA	TRBJ2-1	TRBD1	CASSLEGDSYNEQFF	TGTGCCAGCAGCTTGGAAGGGGACAGCTACAATGAGCAGTTCTTC
TRBV9	NA	TRBJ1-6	NA	CASSASGGLAINSPLHF	TGTGCCAGCAGTGCCTCGGGGGGTTTAGCAATAAATTCACCCCTCCACTTT
TRBV5-1	NA	TRBJ1-1	NA	CASSFGVPPRNTEAFF	TGCGCCAGCAGCTTTGGAGTCCCCCCTCGTAACACTGAAGCTTTCTTT
TRBV10-3	NA	TRBJ2-3	NA	CAISETQGRTDTQYF	TGTGCCATCAGTGAGACGCAGGGGAGAACAGATACGCAGTATTTT
TRBV7-7	NA	TRBJ2-5	TRBD1	CASSSGQGPQETQYF	TGTGCCAGCAGCTCGGGACAGGGCCCGCAAGAGACCCAGTACTTC
TRBV11-1	few	TRBJ2-5	NA	CASSFLGLRQETQYF	TGTGCCAGCAGCTTCCTCGGACTCCGCCAAGAGACCCAGTACTTC
TRBV19	NA	TRBJ2-1	TRBD2	CASSSSFAGGEQFF	TGTGCCAGTAGTAGTTCTTTTGCGGGAGGGGAGCAGTTCTTC
TRBV5-1	NA	TRBJ2-4	NA	CASSLDRGGQGIQYF	TGCGCCAGCAGCTTGGACAGGGGAGGTCAAGGCATTCAGTACTTC
TRBV7-9	NA	TRBJ2-1	NA	CASSRAGRNEQFF	TGTGCCAGCAGCCGGGCGGGGAGGAATGAGCAGTTCTTC
TRBV3-1/TRBV3-2	NA	TRBJ2-2	TRBD2	CASSRLPRASGWNTGELFF	TGTGCCAGCAGCCGGCTGCCTCGGGCTAGCGGATGGAACACCGGGGAGCTGTTTTTT
TRBV11-3	NA	TRBJ2-7	NA	CASSLGGESYEQYF	TGTGCCAGCAGCTTAGGGGGCGAATCCTACGAGCAGTACTTC
TRBV21-1	many	TRBJ2-3	NA	CASSNRLADTDTQYF	TGTGCCAGCAGCAACAGGCTAGCGGACACAGATACGCAGTATTTT
TRBV30	NA	TRBJ1-3	NA	CAWSVPVSGNTIYF	TGTGCCTGGAGTGTACCAGTCTCTGGAAACACCATATATTTT
TRBV7-9	NA	TRBJ2-3	TRBD1	CASSYQPGQGAYTQYF	TGTGCCAGCAGCTACCAACCGGGACAGGGGGCTTATACGCAGTATTTT
TRBV11-2	few	TRBJ2-7	TRBD2	CASSPPALAGKGYEQYF	TGTGCCAGCAGTCCACCGGCACTAGCGGGAAAGGGCTACGAGCAGTACTTC
TRBV24-1	NA	TRBJ1-2	NA	CATSDSEYGYTF	TGTGCCACCAGTGACTCGGAGTATGGCTACACCTTC
TRBV6-6	once	TRBJ1-3	NA	CASSYRGDTIYF	TGTGCCAGCAGTTACAGGGGTGACACCATATATTTT
TRBV19	NA	TRBJ2-7	TRBD2	CASSSSGTPLNEQYF	TGTGCCAGTAGTTCTAGCGGGACCCCCCTCAACGAGCAGTACTTC